Listed below are T cell receptor beta chains from one sample, sequenced in a study of shared clonotypes between healthy human individuals. TCRdb's table, derived via immunoSEQ multiplex PCR, lists solely in-frame clones and lacks some. Here the sample spans 450,000 to 550,000 clones, less than 85% being singletons. Sequences were obtained from PBMCs. The receptors derive from a woman in her thirties or forties in good health. Some clones in this sample may be carry-over from other donors' samples. Each CDR3 is given with its conserved first and last residue. A D gene is named only where the DNA matches it firmly. Rows give clone size only sometimes, using once, few, many, or a class for an expanded clone.

TRBV7-8	.	TRBJ2-7	TRBD2	CASSPQTSGTYEQYF	TGTGCCAGCAGCCCCCAGACTAGCGGCACCTACGAGCAGTACTTC
TRBV9	.	TRBJ2-2	TRBD2	CASSVGGLAGEAGELFF	TGTGCCAGCAGCGTAGGAGGACTAGCGGGAGAAGCGGGGGAGCTGTTTTTT
TRBV6-6	.	TRBJ1-2	.	CASSQQDRVRYGYTF	TGTGCCAGCAGTCAACAGGACAGAGTTCGCTATGGCTACACCTTC
TRBV7-9	.	TRBJ1-4	.	CASSLGAGPNEKLFF	TGTGCCAGCAGCTTAGGGGCAGGTCCTAATGAAAAACTGTTTTTT
TRBV4-1	.	TRBJ2-7	TRBD1	CASSQRQGATYEQYF	TGCGCCAGCAGCCAAAGACAGGGGGCAACCTACGAGCAGTACTTC
TRBV18	.	TRBJ2-2	.	CASSPADSNTGELFF	TGTGCCAGCTCACCAGCCGACAGTAACACCGGGGAGCTGTTTTTT
TRBV5-1	.	TRBJ2-3	.	CASSRVGGSSTDTQYF	TGCGCCAGCAGCAGGGTAGGCGGGTCTAGCACAGATACGCAGTATTTT
TRBV10-3	.	TRBJ1-2	TRBD1	CASSRQGRGYTF	TGTGCCTCGTCGAGACAGGGTCGGGGCTACACCTTC
TRBV11-2	.	TRBJ2-5	.	CASSLGAGGTAQEAQYF	TGTGCCAGCAGCTTAGGCGCCGGCGGGACGGCCCAAGAGGCCCAGTACTTC
TRBV19	.	TRBJ1-5	TRBD1	CASSNGQAKDQPQHF	TGTGCCAGTAGTAACGGACAGGCCAAGGATCAGCCCCAGCATTTT
TRBV29-1	.	TRBJ2-3	.	CSVDGSGSTDTQYF	TGCAGCGTTGACGGCTCAGGGAGCACAGATACGCAGTATTTT
TRBV30	.	TRBJ2-3	TRBD2	CAWSGTSGRGTDTQYF	TGTGCCTGGAGTGGGACTAGCGGGAGGGGCACAGATACGCAGTATTTT
TRBV7-3	.	TRBJ2-5	.	CASSLTRQETQYF	TGTGCCAGCAGCTTAACCAGACAAGAGACCCAGTACTTC
TRBV7-9	once	TRBJ2-6	.	CASSLAYSGANVLTF	TGTGCCAGCAGCTTAGCTTACTCTGGGGCCAACGTCCTGACTTTC
TRBV30	.	TRBJ2-3	.	CAWSGTSFTDTQYF	TGTGCCTGGAGCGGTACTAGCTTCACAGATACGCAGTATTTT